This T cell receptor beta chain comes out of a study of shared clonotypes between healthy human individuals. Clones were read by immunoSEQ multiplex PCR, and TCRdb kept only the in-frame ones, dropping some. The sample holds some 380,000 clones, 90% to 98% seen once. V was pared by 0 bases and J by 0 bases, with 9 bases between. The CDR3 length is 16 residues. CDR1 and CDR2 (germline): LNHNV, YYDKDF (reference sequence). Sequencing used memory CD8+ T cells sorted from blood. Described subset: CD45RO+ cells pooled with CCR7-negative TemRA cells. V gene TRBV15 combines with J gene TRBJ1-5; D unclear. This clonotype was sampled from a man between 25 and 39 years old in good health. Here the CDR3 reads CATSRDKSPSNQPQHF. For the CDR3, the DNA is TGTGCCACCAGCAGAGATAAAAGTCCTAGCAATCAGCCCCAGCATTTT.